A selection of T cell receptor beta chains follows, all from one sample in a study of T-cell reconstitution after alpha-beta-depleted transplantation in children. Via MiXCR, TCRdb re-called the PCR reads, giving one row per CDR3 protein. Of about 610,000 distinct CDR3 sequences in the sample, 10% were seen once. The sample in question was PBMCs from the stem cell graft donor, obtained from the stem cell graft. Source of these receptors: a human donor who donated a stem cell graft to a child with acute myeloid leukemia. The CDR3 runs from the conserved cysteine through the conserved F or W. Fields, in order: J gene, V gene, CDR3 protein.

TRBJ2-5,TRBV5-5,CASSSTGTSFLETQYF
TRBJ1-5,TRBV7-2,CASRAGFGNQPQHF
TRBJ2-5,TRBV29-1,CSVEWGIQYF
TRBJ2-1,TRBV7-2,CASSLQHEQFF
TRBJ1-1,TRBV7-9,CASSFQWNTEAFF
TRBJ2-2,TRBV5-5,CASSLSQALTGELFF
TRBJ2-7,TRBV5-1,CASNTQDYEQYF
TRBJ2-7,TRBV6-5,CASSYSGLAGGFSYEQYF
TRBJ2-1,TRBV11-2,CASSPQRTGLNEQFF
TRBJ2-7,TRBV5-1,CASSSFSQGEGYEQYF
TRBJ2-7,TRBV12-5,CASGLGLGGEQYF
TRBJ1-3,TRBV20-1,CSAKDPHSGNTIYF
TRBJ2-7,TRBV29-1,CSVEDQWAGQRYEQYF
TRBJ1-1,TRBV6-2/TRBV6-3,CASSLLPRGNTEAFF
TRBJ1-4,TRBV29-1,CSVGTGGEYEKLFF
TRBJ2-3,TRBV29-1,CSVVVAGGSTDTQYF
TRBJ2-1,TRBV14,CASSPGLAGTYNEQFF
TRBJ2-3,TRBV9,CASSVGVADTQYF
TRBJ2-1,TRBV20-1,CSARERLAGVYNEQFF
TRBJ2-4,TRBV6-2/TRBV6-3,CASTREGGSQYF
TRBJ1-2,TRBV20-1,CSPTPGNREDYGYTF
TRBJ2-5,TRBV6-1,CASSMDRGRRETQYF
TRBJ1-1,TRBV9,CASSVVGDGWYTEAFF
TRBJ2-6,TRBV12-3/TRBV12-4,CASSLTRGSGANVLTF
TRBJ2-7,TRBV12-3/TRBV12-4,CASSTLAGASYVQYF
TRBJ2-7,TRBV7-2,CASSLSGQAEQYF
TRBJ1-1,TRBV29-1,CSVRAIPTGSNQGTEAFF
TRBJ2-1,TRBV28,CASSGGGYNEQFF
TRBJ2-7,TRBV6-6,CASRARVAYEQYF
TRBJ2-5,TRBV29-1,CSGSGVAGGQETQYF
TRBJ1-2,TRBV28,CASSSQGLGYGYTF
TRBJ2-1,TRBV6-5,CASSYSPRVGGPINEQFF
TRBJ1-3,TRBV29-1,CSAAGTGQGNTIYF
TRBJ1-1,TRBV5-1,CASSVQGGYTEAFF
TRBJ2-5,TRBV7-2,CASSTSGRGETQYF
TRBJ1-2,TRBV12-3/TRBV12-4,CASSRAEATYGYTF
TRBJ1-3,TRBV13,CASSLGQGVPGNTIYF
TRBJ2-1,TRBV30,CAWSLEGAIYNEQFF
TRBJ2-6,TRBV3-1,CASSQATGRDNVLTF
TRBJ1-6,TRBV3-1,CASSQEHSPLHF
TRBJ2-1,TRBV7-6,CASSLLQGPYNEQFF
TRBJ2-7,TRBV20-1,CSARKSGIDEQYF
TRBJ2-1,TRBV6-5,CASTGAGQYENEQFF
TRBJ1-5,TRBV3-1,CASSQGFEGERNQPQHF
TRBJ2-4,TRBV9,CASTRWGGSGNIQYF
TRBJ2-5,TRBV27,CASTGGSRETQYF
TRBJ2-3,TRBV24-1,CATSGNTLPITDTQYF
TRBJ2-5,TRBV7-3,CASSLKPSGTGNGETQYF
TRBJ2-1,TRBV29-1,CSVENSNSYNEQFF
TRBJ2-2,TRBV30,CAWADPNTGELFF
TRBJ2-3,TRBV7-2,CASSLRSLSTDTQYF
TRBJ2-1,TRBV6-6,CASSSDYYNEQFF
TRBJ2-1,TRBV6-2/TRBV6-3,CASSYPQVAPYNEQFF
TRBJ1-5,TRBV28,CASTDRGIGNQPQHF
TRBJ1-1,TRBV30,CAWGAGYRTEAFF
TRBJ2-1,TRBV12-3/TRBV12-4,CASSTGTGLNEQFF
TRBJ2-1,TRBV20-1,CSAGGLAGVWNEQFF
TRBJ1-5,TRBV9,CASSVEEGRPQHF
TRBJ1-2,TRBV5-5,CASSLDSQGYYGYTF
TRBJ2-3,TRBV20-1,CSAPSGGRTDTQYF